The T cell receptor (beta chain) described here comes from a study of blood T cell repertoires in COVID-19. Study as a whole: Researchers got acute and convalescent COVID-19 samples from the United States, Italy and Spain.

This CDR3 spans 13 amino acids. The germline V gene encodes CDR1 SQVTM and CDR2 ANQGSEA. Note on this clone: The junction and the germline gene differ at one end; a read error may be behind it.

TCRdb's table, derived via immunoSEQ multiplex PCR, lists solely in-frame clones and lacks some. The table has more than 200,000 clones, 75% to 90% seen once. What was sequenced was peripheral blood. This TCR came from a man under 40 with active or convalescent COVID-19. The rearrangement uses TRBV29-1 and TRBJ1-3, with unresolved D. The CDR3 sequence is CSVEGLIGNTIYF. In nucleotides, the CDR3 is TGCAGCGTGGAAGGGCTGATTGGAAACACCATATATTTT.